The entry below describes one T cell receptor beta chain. The antigen is undetermined. These data come from a study of cytomegalovirus exposure and HLA in healthy donors. The overall study: Out of around 360 genotyped donors, around 80% belonged to the Caucasian-associated ancestry cluster. Whole-study findings and limits: Previously analyzed data showed that most TCR beta V segments were productive at a frequency of about 90% or about 30%. The authors excluded some V segments, including TRBV6-2 and TRBV6-3, as indistinguishable. Association of around 17,000 TCR beta sequences with HLA alleles was found at 0.05 false discovery rate in a later analysis.

Trimming removed 5 bases from V and 8 bases from J; junction bases left unmatched: 6. CDR1 SEHNR and CDR2 FQNEAQ come from the germline V gene (reference sequence). This CDR3 is built from 14 residues. The PCR used 60 Vbeta and 13 Jbeta primers. Using immunoSEQ multiplex PCR, the repertoire was profiled, and TCRdb retains in-frame clones only, with some absent. The sample records about 180,000 clones, under 85% being singletons. This sequence originates from a man between 18 and 35 years old in good health and CMV-seronegative. Specimen: PBMCs. The chain couples TRBV7-9 to TRBJ1-4, with TRBD1 identical over 9 bases. The CDR3: CASSPGQGGEKLFF. The CDR3 DNA is TGTGCCAGCAGCCCGGGACAGGGTGGGGAAAAACTGTTTTTT.